Listed below are T cell receptor beta chains from one sample, sequenced in a study of PD-1 blockade in classical Hodgkin lymphoma. Clones were sequenced by immunoSEQ multiplex PCR, and TCRdb holds only the in-frame ones, with some missing. Among approximately 90,000 clones listed, nearly 85% were seen once. The sequences come from peripheral blood mononuclear cells (PBMCs), collected before the fourth cycle of nivolumab. All receptors derive from a human donor with classical Hodgkin lymphoma. CDR3s include the opening cysteine and the closing phenylalanine or tryptophan. A D gene is named only where the DNA matches it firmly. The listing skips clone size in some rows; elsewhere it reads once, few, many or a size class.

size: -
V: TRBV20-1
D: -
J: TRBJ2-7
DNA: TGCAGTGCTAGGGCTTTGGGCGAGCAGTACTTC
CDR3: CSARALGEQYF

size: few
V: TRBV7-6
D: TRBD2
J: TRBJ2-7
DNA: TGTGCCAGCAGCTTAGGACCAGCGGGAGTAGGCTACGAGCAGTACTTC
CDR3: CASSLGPAGVGYEQYF

size: -
V: TRBV6-6
D: -
J: TRBJ2-2
DNA: TGTGCCAGCAGTTACAGGGCGGGCACCGGGGAGCTGTTTTTT
CDR3: CASSYRAGTGELFF

size: -
V: TRBV10-3
D: -
J: TRBJ2-2
DNA: TGTGCCATCAGGGTGGAAGGGTTCACCGGGGAGCTGTTTTTT
CDR3: CAIRVEGFTGELFF

size: -
V: TRBV7-2
D: -
J: TRBJ2-7
DNA: TGTGCCAGCAGCTTAGGAATAGTCTCCTACGAGCAGTACTTC
CDR3: CASSLGIVSYEQYF

size: -
V: TRBV5-5
D: -
J: TRBJ1-2
DNA: TGTGCCAGCAGCTTGGGAAGGGCGGAGGGGTACTATGGCTACACCTTC
CDR3: CASSLGRAEGYYGYTF

size: -
V: TRBV10-3
D: -
J: TRBJ2-3
DNA: TGTGCCATCAGTGGTAGTAGTCCCGTCAGTAAGAGCACAGATACGCAGTATTTT
CDR3: CAISGSSPVSKSTDTQYF

size: -
V: TRBV7-6
D: TRBD2
J: TRBJ2-3
DNA: TGTGCCAGCAGCTTATTAGCGCTAGCGGGAGGAGCGGATACGCAGTATTTT
CDR3: CASSLLALAGGADTQYF

size: few
V: TRBV29-1
D: TRBD1
J: TRBJ2-1
DNA: TGCAGCGTTGAGGGGCAGGTGGGAGGGACAGGGGCGGCGGTCTACAATGAGCAGTTCTTC
CDR3: CSVEGQVGGTGAAVYNEQFF

size: -
V: TRBV5-4
D: -
J: TRBJ2-7
DNA: TGTGCCAGCAGCCCCGACCTTGGCTCCTACGAGCAGTACTTC
CDR3: CASSPDLGSYEQYF

size: -
V: TRBV19
D: -
J: TRBJ2-7
DNA: TGTGCCAGTAGTATAGACGGGACTCCCCGGGGTGAGCAGTACTTC
CDR3: CASSIDGTPRGEQYF

size: -
V: TRBV7-9
D: -
J: TRBJ2-5
DNA: TGTGCCAGCAGCTTAGCCCAACTGCAAGAGACCCAGTACTTC
CDR3: CASSLAQLQETQYF

size: -
V: TRBV5-1
D: TRBD1
J: TRBJ2-7
DNA: TGCGCCAGCAGCTTAGGGACAGGTGAAGACGAGCAGTACTTC
CDR3: CASSLGTGEDEQYF

size: -
V: TRBV11-2
D: -
J: TRBJ2-2
DNA: TGTGCCAGCAGCTTAGGTGTCAGCTACACCGGGGAGCTGTTTTTT
CDR3: CASSLGVSYTGELFF

size: few
V: TRBV30
D: -
J: TRBJ2-7
DNA: TGTGCCTGGATTAGGGGGGAGGGCCAACGCGAGCAGTACTTC
CDR3: CAWIRGEGQREQYF

size: -
V: TRBV5-1
D: -
J: TRBJ2-7
DNA: TGCGCCAGCAGCACCGAAGGAGGGACCTCCTACGAGCAGTACTTC
CDR3: CASSTEGGTSYEQYF

size: -
V: TRBV6-1
D: -
J: TRBJ1-5
DNA: TGTGCCAGCAGTCCGGACAGTAGCAATCAGCCCCAGCATTTT
CDR3: CASSPDSSNQPQHF

size: -
V: TRBV5-4
D: -
J: TRBJ1-1
DNA: TGTGCCAGCAGCTTGGAGGCAGGGGAGGTCACTGAAGCTTTCTTT
CDR3: CASSLEAGEVTEAFF

size: -
V: TRBV6-5
D: TRBD1
J: TRBJ1-1
DNA: TGTGCCAGCAGCCAATACAGGGGGCCGGGAGAAGCTTTCTTT
CDR3: CASSQYRGPGEAFF

size: -
V: TRBV19
D: -
J: TRBJ2-1
DNA: TGTGCCAGTAGTATTGTGCCGCGGGTTTACAATGAGCAGTTCTTC
CDR3: CASSIVPRVYNEQFF

size: -
V: TRBV29-1
D: -
J: TRBJ2-1
DNA: TGCAGCGTTGAAGAGTATGTAGTTTTGGACAGATTTTCCTACAATGAGCAGTTCTTC
CDR3: CSVEEYVVLDRFSYNEQFF

size: -
V: TRBV7-2
D: -
J: TRBJ2-7
DNA: TGTGCCAGCAGCCAGGGACTCTCCCGCTACGAGCAGTACTTC
CDR3: CASSQGLSRYEQYF

size: -
V: TRBV27
D: TRBD1
J: TRBJ2-3
DNA: TGTGCCAGTCGCGGGACAGGGGTCATAGATACGCAGTATTTT
CDR3: CASRGTGVIDTQYF

size: -
V: TRBV7-8
D: TRBD1
J: TRBJ1-1
DNA: TGTGCCAGCAGCCCGAGGACAGGGAGTCAAGCTTTCTTT
CDR3: CASSPRTGSQAFF

size: -
V: TRBV5-1
D: -
J: TRBJ2-2
DNA: TGCGCCCAGCGGGCAGGGCTCGGCACCGGGGAGCTGTTTTTT
CDR3: CAQRAGLGTGELFF

size: -
V: TRBV27
D: TRBD2
J: TRBJ2-1
DNA: TGTGCCAGCAGTTTGCCCCCTTCTAGCGGGAGGAACAATGAGCAGTTCTTC
CDR3: CASSLPPSSGRNNEQFF

size: -
V: TRBV5-5
D: -
J: TRBJ1-5
DNA: TGTGCCAGCAGCTTGGGGACGGGCTATAGCAATCAGCCCCAGCATTTT
CDR3: CASSLGTGYSNQPQHF

size: -
V: TRBV13
D: TRBD1
J: TRBJ2-2
DNA: TGTGCCAGCAGCCCCGAGGGACAGCCGAACACCGGGGAGCTGTTTTTT
CDR3: CASSPEGQPNTGELFF

size: -
V: TRBV18
D: -
J: TRBJ1-4
DNA: TGTGCCAGCTCACCACTAAGCCGCGACCTTAATGAAAAACTGTTTTTT
CDR3: CASSPLSRDLNEKLFF

size: once
V: TRBV11-3
D: -
J: TRBJ2-1
DNA: TGTGCCAGCAGCTCGAACGCGGGTACCCTCAATGAGCAGTTCTTC
CDR3: CASSSNAGTLNEQFF

size: -
V: TRBV5-1
D: -
J: TRBJ2-1
DNA: TGCGCCAGCAGCCCCGATAGGCAGGGATGGTCTATCAATGAGCAGTTCTTC
CDR3: CASSPDRQGWSINEQFF

size: once
V: TRBV5-1
D: -
J: TRBJ2-7
DNA: TGCGCCAGCAGCCCCCCGGCCAACCCCTACGAGCAGTACTTC
CDR3: CASSPPANPYEQYF

size: few
V: TRBV2
D: -
J: TRBJ1-2
DNA: TGTGCCAGCAGGACCGCCTTGGGGGGGCGCCTCTATGGCTACACCTTC
CDR3: CASRTALGGRLYGYTF

size: -
V: TRBV10-3
D: TRBD1
J: TRBJ1-1
DNA: TGTGCCATTGGGACAGGGGGCACTGAAGCTTTCTTT
CDR3: CAIGTGGTEAFF

size: -
V: TRBV15
D: -
J: TRBJ1-2
DNA: TGTGCCACCAGCAGAGAAGGGGAAGCGGACATCTATGGCTACACCTTC
CDR3: CATSREGEADIYGYTF

size: once
V: TRBV2
D: -
J: TRBJ2-5
DNA: TGTGCCAGCAGTGAGCAGCTACAAGAGACCCAGTACTTC
CDR3: CASSEQLQETQYF

size: -
V: TRBV5-4
D: -
J: TRBJ2-7
DNA: TGTGCCAGCAGCTTTTGGCTAGCGAGGGGGAGGGGCTACGAGCAGTACTTC
CDR3: CASSFWLARGRGYEQYF

size: -
V: TRBV2
D: TRBD1
J: TRBJ2-2
DNA: TGTGCCAGCAGTCAACAGGGGCGGGGGGAGCTGTTTTTT
CDR3: CASSQQGRGELFF

size: -
V: TRBV6-1
D: -
J: TRBJ2-7
DNA: TGTGCCAGCAGATTAGGGGGCTCCTACGAGCAGTACTTC
CDR3: CASRLGGSYEQYF

size: -
V: TRBV29-1
D: -
J: TRBJ1-1
DNA: TGCAGCGTTGAAGATGGGGGGGGCGTGGACACTGAAGCTTTCTTT
CDR3: CSVEDGGGVDTEAFF

size: -
V: TRBV5-1
D: TRBD2
J: TRBJ2-1
DNA: TGCGCCAGCAGCCCTGAGACTAGCGGGAGATACTACAATGAGCAGTTCTTC
CDR3: CASSPETSGRYYNEQFF

size: -
V: TRBV7-8
D: -
J: TRBJ2-3
DNA: TGTGCCAGCAGCCTCACAATAGACGGTACGCAGTATTTT
CDR3: CASSLTIDGTQYF

size: -
V: TRBV4-2
D: -
J: TRBJ2-7
DNA: TGTGCCAGCAGCCGCCTAGGGGGGACGGCGACCTACGAGCAGTACTTC
CDR3: CASSRLGGTATYEQYF

size: -
V: TRBV10-3
D: -
J: TRBJ2-2
DNA: TGTGCCATCAGTGAGTCGGGGGTTTGGGAGCTGTTTTTT
CDR3: CAISESGVWELFF

size: -
V: TRBV11-2
D: -
J: TRBJ2-3
DNA: TGTGCCAGCAGCTTACTGCCGGGTTTCACAGATACGCAGTATTTT
CDR3: CASSLLPGFTDTQYF

size: -
V: TRBV9
D: TRBD2
J: TRBJ2-1
DNA: TGTGCCAGCAGCGTAACGACTAGCGGGGGAAGCTCCTACAATGAGCAGTTCTTC
CDR3: CASSVTTSGGSSYNEQFF

size: -
V: TRBV10-3
D: -
J: TRBJ1-2
DNA: TGTGCCATCAAAGACAGCCTAGTTGGACATGGCTACACCTTC
CDR3: CAIKDSLVGHGYTF

size: -
V: TRBV10-3
D: -
J: TRBJ1-1
DNA: TGTGCCATCAGCCCGGACAGAGGGGACACTGAAGCTTTCTTT
CDR3: CAISPDRGDTEAFF

size: once
V: TRBV4-1
D: -
J: TRBJ2-7
DNA: TGCGCCAGCAGCCGAACCCCTAGCGCCTCCTACGAGCAGTACTTC
CDR3: CASSRTPSASYEQYF

size: -
V: TRBV4-2
D: -
J: TRBJ1-6
DNA: TGTGCCAGCAGCCAAGATGGGGGCATGTCACCCCTCCACTTT
CDR3: CASSQDGGMSPLHF

size: -
V: TRBV6-6
D: -
J: TRBJ2-7
DNA: TGTGCCAGCAGGGACGGGACTCCGTCCTACGAGCAGTACTTC
CDR3: CASRDGTPSYEQYF

size: once
V: TRBV10-3
D: -
J: TRBJ2-7
DNA: TGTGCCATCATGCGGGACGCCGCGTCCTACGAGCAGTACTTC
CDR3: CAIMRDAASYEQYF

size: -
V: TRBV19
D: TRBD2
J: TRBJ2-5
DNA: TGTGCCAGTAGGAAGACTAGCGGGAGTTTGGAGACCCAGTACTTC
CDR3: CASRKTSGSLETQYF

size: -
V: TRBV9
D: -
J: TRBJ2-3
DNA: TGTGCCAGCAGCGTGAGGGATTGGGCAGATACGCAGTATTTT
CDR3: CASSVRDWADTQYF

size: -
V: TRBV7-8
D: TRBD1
J: TRBJ1-3
DNA: TGTGCCAGCAGCTTAGGCGGAGGACAGGGGGTCTCTGGAAACACCATATATTTT
CDR3: CASSLGGGQGVSGNTIYF

size: -
V: TRBV11-2
D: TRBD1
J: TRBJ2-2
DNA: TGTGCCAGCAGCTTAATACAGGGGGACACCGGGGAGCTGTTTTTT
CDR3: CASSLIQGDTGELFF

size: many
V: TRBV30
D: -
J: TRBJ1-1
DNA: TGTGCCTGGAGTGTAGGGCTCCCGTGGGGTGAAGCTTTCTTT
CDR3: CAWSVGLPWGEAFF